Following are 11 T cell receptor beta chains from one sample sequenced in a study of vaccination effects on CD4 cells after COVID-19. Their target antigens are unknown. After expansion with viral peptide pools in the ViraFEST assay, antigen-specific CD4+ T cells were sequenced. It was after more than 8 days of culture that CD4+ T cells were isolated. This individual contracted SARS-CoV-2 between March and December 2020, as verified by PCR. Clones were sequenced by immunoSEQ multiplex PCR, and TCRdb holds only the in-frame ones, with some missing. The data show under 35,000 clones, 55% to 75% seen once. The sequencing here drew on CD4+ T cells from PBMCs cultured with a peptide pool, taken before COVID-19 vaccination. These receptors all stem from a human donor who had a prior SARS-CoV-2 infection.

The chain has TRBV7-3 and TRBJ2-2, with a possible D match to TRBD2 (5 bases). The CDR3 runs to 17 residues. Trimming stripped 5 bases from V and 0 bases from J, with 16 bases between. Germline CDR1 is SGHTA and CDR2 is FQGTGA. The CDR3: CASSRAQAGANTGELFF. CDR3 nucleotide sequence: TGTGCCAGCAGCCGAGCTCAGGCGGGCGCGAACACCGGGGAGCTGTTTTTT.

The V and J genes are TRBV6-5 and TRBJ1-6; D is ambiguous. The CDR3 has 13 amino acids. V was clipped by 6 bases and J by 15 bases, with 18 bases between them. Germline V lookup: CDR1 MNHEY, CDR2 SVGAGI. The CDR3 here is CASRTAERLYLHF. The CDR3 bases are TGTGCCAGCAGGACGGCGGAGAGACTGTACCTCCACTTT.

The CDR3, as DNA: TGCAGTGTGGGGAATCAGCCCCAGCATTTT. Its translation: CSVGNQPQHF. The chain employs TRBV20-1 and TRBJ1-5; D is unresolved. Trimming shortened V by 7 bases and J by 4 bases, and 5 bases separated the two germline ends. Germline V gene lookup returns CDR1 DFQATT and CDR2 SNEGSKA (reference sequence). The CDR3 loop spans 10 amino acids.

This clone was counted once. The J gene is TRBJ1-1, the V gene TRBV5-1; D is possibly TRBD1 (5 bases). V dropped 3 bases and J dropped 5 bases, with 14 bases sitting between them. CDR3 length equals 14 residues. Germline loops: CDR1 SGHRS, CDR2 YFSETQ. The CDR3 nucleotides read TGCGCCAGCAGCTACCAACAGGTGGGGACTGAAGCTTTCTTT. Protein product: CASSYQQVGTEAFF.

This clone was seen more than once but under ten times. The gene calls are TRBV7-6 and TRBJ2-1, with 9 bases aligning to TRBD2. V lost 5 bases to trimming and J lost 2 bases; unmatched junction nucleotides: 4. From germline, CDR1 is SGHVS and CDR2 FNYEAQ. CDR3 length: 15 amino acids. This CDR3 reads CASSLTSGPYNEQFF. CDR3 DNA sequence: TGTGCCAGCAGCCTGACTAGCGGACCCTACAATGAGCAGTTCTTC.

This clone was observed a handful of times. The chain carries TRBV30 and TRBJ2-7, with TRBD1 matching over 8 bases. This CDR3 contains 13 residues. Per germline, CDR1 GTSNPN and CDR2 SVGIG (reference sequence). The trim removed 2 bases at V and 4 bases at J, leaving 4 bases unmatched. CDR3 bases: TGTGCCTGGAGTCAGGGGGCCGTGTACGAGCAGTACTTC. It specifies CAWSQGAVYEQYF. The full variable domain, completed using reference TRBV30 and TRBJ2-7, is SQTIHQWPATLVQPVGSPLSLECTVEGTSNPNLYWYRQAAGRGLQLLFYSVGIGQISSEVPQNLSASRPQDRQFILSSKKLLLSDSGFYLCAWSQGAVYEQYFGPGTRLTVT.

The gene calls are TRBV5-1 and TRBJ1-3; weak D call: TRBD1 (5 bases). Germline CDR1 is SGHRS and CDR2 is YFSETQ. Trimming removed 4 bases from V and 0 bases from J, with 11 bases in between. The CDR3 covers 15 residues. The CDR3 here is CASSTGPFSGNTIYF. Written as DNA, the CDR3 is TGCGCCAGCAGCACGGGACCGTTCTCTGGAAACACCATATATTTT.

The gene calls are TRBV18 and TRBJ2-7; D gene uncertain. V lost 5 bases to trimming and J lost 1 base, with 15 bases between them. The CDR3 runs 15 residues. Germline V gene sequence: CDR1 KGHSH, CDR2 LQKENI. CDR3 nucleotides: TGTGCCAGCTCATACACAGCGAAAAGTTCCTACGAGCAGTACTTC. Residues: CASSYTAKSSYEQYF.

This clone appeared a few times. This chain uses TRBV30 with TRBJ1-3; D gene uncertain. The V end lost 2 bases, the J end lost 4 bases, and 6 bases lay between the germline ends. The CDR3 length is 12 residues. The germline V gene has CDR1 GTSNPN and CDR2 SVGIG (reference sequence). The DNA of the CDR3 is TGTGCCTGGAGTCCGGGGGGAAACACCATATATTTT. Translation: CAWSPGGNTIYF. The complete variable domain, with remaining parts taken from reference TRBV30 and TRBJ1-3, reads SQTIHQWPATLVQPVGSPLSLECTVEGTSNPNLYWYRQAAGRGLQLLFYSVGIGQISSEVPQNLSASRPQDRQFILSSKKLLLSDSGFYLCAWSPGGNTIYFGEGSWLTVV.

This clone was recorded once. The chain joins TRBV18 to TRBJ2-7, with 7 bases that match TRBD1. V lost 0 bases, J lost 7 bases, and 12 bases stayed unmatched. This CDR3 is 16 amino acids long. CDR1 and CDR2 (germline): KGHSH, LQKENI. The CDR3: CASSPPIGRGQGEQYF. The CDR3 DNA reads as TGTGCCAGCTCACCACCGATAGGAAGGGGGCAAGGAGAGCAGTACTTC.

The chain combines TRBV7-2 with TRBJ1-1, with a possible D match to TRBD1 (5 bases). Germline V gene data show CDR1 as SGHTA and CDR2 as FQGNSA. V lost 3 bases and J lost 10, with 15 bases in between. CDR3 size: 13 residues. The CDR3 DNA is TGTGCCAGCAGCTTTTCACAGGCAGATCGAGCTTTCTTT. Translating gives CASSFSQADRAFF.